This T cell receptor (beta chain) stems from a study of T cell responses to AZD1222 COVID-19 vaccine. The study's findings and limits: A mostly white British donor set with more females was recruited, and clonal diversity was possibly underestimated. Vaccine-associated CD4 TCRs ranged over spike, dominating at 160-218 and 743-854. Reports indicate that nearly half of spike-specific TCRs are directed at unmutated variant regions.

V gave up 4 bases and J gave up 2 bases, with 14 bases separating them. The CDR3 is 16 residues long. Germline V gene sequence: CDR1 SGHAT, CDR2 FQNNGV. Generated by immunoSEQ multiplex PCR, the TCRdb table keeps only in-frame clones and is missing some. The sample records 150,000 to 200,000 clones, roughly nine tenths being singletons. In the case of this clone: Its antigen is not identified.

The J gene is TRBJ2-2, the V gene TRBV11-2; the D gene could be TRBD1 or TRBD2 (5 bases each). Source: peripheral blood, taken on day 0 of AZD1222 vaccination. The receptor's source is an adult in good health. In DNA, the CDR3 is TGTGCCAGCAGCTGGGGACCGACCTTCAACACCGGGGAGCTGTTTTTT. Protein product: CASSWGPTFNTGELFF.